This T cell receptor (beta chain) was found in a study of Graves' ophthalmopathy and Graves' hyperthyroidism. The hyperthyroidism patients, aged 18 to 65, had been newly diagnosed, with under 2 months' duration. RNA transcripts served as template for amplifying TCR beta CDR3 sequences. Second-round multiplex PCR came after a first-round RT-PCR that employed HTBI primers. TCRdb redid the calling of the multiplex PCR reads with MiXCR, one entry per CDR3 protein. The table records over a million distinct CDR3 sequences, about 35% of them present only once. With regard to this clonotype: Its matching antigen is unknown.

Study-wide findings and caveats: Ophthalmopathy progression prediction by the model yielded a sensitivity of around 68% and a specificity of about 72%. The majority of expanded thyroid clonotypes above 0.001 frequency also occurred in blood. The 13-signature model separated ophthalmopathy from stable hyperthyroidism at almost 90% sensitivity and nearly 82% specificity.

The sample taken for sequencing was peripheral blood or thyroid tissue (not recorded which). The clonotype was recovered from an adult man with Graves' hyperthyroidism.

The CDR3 DNA reads as TGTGCCAGCAGTGATTTGGGCAGGGCTGGCTACACCTTC. Translating it yields CASSDLGRAGYTF. The chain links TRBV6-1 to TRBJ1-2, with D tentatively TRBD1 (5 bases). This CDR3 has 13 residues. Germline V gene lookup returns CDR1 MNHNS and CDR2 SASEGT. V lost 3 bases, J lost 7 bases, and 12 bases lay in between.